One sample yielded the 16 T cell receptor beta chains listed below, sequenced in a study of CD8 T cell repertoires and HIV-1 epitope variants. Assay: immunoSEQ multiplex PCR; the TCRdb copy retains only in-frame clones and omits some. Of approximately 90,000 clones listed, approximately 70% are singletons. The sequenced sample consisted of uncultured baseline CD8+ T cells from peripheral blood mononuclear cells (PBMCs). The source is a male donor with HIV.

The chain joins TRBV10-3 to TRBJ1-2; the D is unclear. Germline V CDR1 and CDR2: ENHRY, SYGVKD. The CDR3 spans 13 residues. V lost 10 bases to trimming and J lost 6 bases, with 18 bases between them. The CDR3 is CATMEARAHGYTF. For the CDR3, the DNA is TGTGCCACCATGGAGGCGAGGGCACATGGCTACACCTTC.

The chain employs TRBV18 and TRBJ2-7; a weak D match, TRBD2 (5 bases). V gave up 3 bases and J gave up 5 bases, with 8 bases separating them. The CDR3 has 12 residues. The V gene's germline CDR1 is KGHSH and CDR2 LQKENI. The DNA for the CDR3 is TGTGCCAGCTCACCCTACGGGAACGAGCAGTACTTC. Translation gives CASSPYGNEQYF.

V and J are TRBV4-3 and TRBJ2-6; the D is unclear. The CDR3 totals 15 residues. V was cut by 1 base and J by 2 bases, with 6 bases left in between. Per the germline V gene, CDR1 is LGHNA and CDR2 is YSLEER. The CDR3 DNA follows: TGCGCCAGCAGCCAAGCAGCAGCTGGGGCCAACGTCCTGACTTTC. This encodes CASSQAAAGANVLTF.

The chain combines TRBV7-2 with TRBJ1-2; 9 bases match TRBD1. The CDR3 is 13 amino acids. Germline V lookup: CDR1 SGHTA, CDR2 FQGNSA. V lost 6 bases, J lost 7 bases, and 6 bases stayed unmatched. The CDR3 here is CASRLQGAGGYTF. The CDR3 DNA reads TGTGCCAGCAGACTACAGGGGGCTGGTGGCTACACCTTC.

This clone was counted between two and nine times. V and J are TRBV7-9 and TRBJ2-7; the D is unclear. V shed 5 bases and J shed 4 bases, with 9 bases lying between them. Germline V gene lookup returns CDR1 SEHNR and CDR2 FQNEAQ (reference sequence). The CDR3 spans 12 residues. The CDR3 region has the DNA TGTGCCAGCAGCAGGTCCGGGTACGAGCAGTACTTC. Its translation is CASSRSGYEQYF.

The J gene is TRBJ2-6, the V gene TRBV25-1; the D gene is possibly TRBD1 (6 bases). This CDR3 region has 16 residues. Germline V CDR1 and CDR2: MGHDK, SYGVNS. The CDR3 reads CAAKSGVGQGANVLTF. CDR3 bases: TGTGCGGCCAAGTCAGGGGTCGGACAGGGGGCCAACGTCCTGACTTTC.

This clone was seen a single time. In nucleotides, the CDR3 is TGTGCCAGCAGCTTGGAGGGGATCTACGAGCAGTACTTC. Amino acid sequence: CASSLEGIYEQYF. This sequence joins TRBV5-5 and TRBJ2-7; perhaps TRBD1 as D (5 bases). The CDR3 is 13 amino acids. Trimming took off 0 bases at V and 3 bases at J, with 7 bases between the two ends. Germline CDR1 reads SGHKS; CDR2 reads YYEKEE (reference sequence). Full variable domain (rest looked up from reference TRBV5-5 and TRBJ2-7): DAGVTQSPTHLIKTRGQQVTLRCSPISGHKSVSWYQQVLGQGPQFIFQYYEKEERGRGNFPDRFSARQFPNYSSELNVNALLLGDSALYLCASSLEGIYEQYFGPGTRLTVT.

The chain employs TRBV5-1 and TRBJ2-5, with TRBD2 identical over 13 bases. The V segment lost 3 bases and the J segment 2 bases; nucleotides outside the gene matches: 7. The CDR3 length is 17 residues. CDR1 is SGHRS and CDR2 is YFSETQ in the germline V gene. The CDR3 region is CASSSIGGLAGQETQYF. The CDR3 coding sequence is TGCGCCAGCAGCTCCATCGGGGGACTAGCGGGACAAGAGACCCAGTACTTC.

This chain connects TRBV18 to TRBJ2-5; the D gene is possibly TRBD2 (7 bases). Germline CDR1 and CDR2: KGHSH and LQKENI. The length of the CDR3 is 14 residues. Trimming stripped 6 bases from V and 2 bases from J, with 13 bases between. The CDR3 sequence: CASSRGGLQETQYF. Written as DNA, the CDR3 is TGTGCCAGCTCTAGGGGGGGACTACAAGAGACCCAGTACTTC.

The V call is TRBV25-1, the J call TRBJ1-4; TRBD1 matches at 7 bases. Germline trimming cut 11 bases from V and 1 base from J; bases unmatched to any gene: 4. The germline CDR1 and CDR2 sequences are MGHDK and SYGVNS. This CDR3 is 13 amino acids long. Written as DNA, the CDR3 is TGTGCCTCAAACAGGGGAACTAATGAAAAACTGTTTTTT. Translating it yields CASNRGTNEKLFF.

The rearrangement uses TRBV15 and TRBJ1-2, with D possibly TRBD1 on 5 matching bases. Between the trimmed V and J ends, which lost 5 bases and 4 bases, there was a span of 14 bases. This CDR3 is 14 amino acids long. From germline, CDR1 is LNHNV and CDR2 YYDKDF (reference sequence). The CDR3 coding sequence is TGTGCCACCAGCCCTCCTCCAGGGCCCTATGGCTACACCTTC. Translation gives CATSPPPGPYGYTF.

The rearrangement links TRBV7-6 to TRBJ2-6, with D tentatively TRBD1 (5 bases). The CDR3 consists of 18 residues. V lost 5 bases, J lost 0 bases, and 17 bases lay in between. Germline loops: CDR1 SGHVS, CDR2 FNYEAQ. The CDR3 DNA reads TGTGCCAGCAGCCCCGTGGCAGGGTTCTTCTCTGGGGCCAACGTCCTGACTTTC. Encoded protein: CASSPVAGFFSGANVLTF.

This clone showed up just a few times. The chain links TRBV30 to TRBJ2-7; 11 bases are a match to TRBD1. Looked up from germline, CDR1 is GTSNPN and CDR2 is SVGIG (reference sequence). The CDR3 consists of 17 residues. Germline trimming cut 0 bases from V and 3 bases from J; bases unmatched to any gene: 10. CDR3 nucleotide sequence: TGTGCCTGGAGTGTACGGATTACCGGGACAGGGGGCTACGAGCAGTACTTC. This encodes CAWSVRITGTGGYEQYF.

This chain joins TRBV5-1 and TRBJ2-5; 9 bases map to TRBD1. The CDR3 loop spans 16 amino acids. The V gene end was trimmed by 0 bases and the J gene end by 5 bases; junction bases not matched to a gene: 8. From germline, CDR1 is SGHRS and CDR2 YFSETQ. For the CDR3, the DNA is TGCGCCAGCAGCTTGGCCGGGACAGGGTGGTGGGAGACCCAGTACTTC. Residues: CASSLAGTGWWETQYF.

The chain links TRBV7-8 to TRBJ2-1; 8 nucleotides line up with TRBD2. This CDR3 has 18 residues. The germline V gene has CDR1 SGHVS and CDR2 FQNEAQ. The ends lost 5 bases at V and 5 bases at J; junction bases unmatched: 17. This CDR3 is CASSARGFAGGGDNEQFF. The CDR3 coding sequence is TGTGCCAGCAGCGCCCGTGGTTTTGCGGGGGGAGGAGACAATGAGCAGTTCTTC.

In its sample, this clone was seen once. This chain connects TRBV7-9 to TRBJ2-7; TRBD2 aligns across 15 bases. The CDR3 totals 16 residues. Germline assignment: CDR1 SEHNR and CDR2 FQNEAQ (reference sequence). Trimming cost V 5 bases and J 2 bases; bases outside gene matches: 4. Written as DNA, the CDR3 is TGTGCCAGCAGCGATGGACTAGCGGGGGGGACCTACGAGCAGTACTTC. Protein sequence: CASSDGLAGGTYEQYF.